This T cell receptor beta chain is drawn from a study of blood T cell repertoires in COVID-19. Study-wide context: Acute-phase and convalescent COVID-19 samples originated in the United States, Italy and Spain. The cDNA or gDNA used as material had been derived from T cells, B-cell-depleted T cells, or PBMCs.

Germline trimming cut 8 bases from V and 6 bases from J; bases unmatched to any gene: 8. Germline CDR1 and CDR2: MNHEY and SMNVEV (reference sequence). The CDR3 extends over 15 amino acids. The table came from immunoSEQ multiplex PCR; TCRdb's copy has only in-frame clones and leaves some out. The table lists 250,000 to 350,000 clones, 90% of them singletons. Enrolled through a virtual design, the participants were between roughly 18 and 95 years of age and came from under 25 US areas. Cohort allocation depended upon clinical history that participants reported. Sequenced material: PBMCs or T cells enriched from blood (not recorded which). The clonotype originates from a man in his 60s who had recovered from COVID-19. V usage is TRBV27 and J usage is TRBJ2-1; TRBD2 aligns across 12 bases. The CDR3 nucleotides are TGTGCCAGCGGGCTCACTAGCGGGAGGCTCAATGAGCAGTTCTTC. Translating it yields CASGLTSGRLNEQFF.